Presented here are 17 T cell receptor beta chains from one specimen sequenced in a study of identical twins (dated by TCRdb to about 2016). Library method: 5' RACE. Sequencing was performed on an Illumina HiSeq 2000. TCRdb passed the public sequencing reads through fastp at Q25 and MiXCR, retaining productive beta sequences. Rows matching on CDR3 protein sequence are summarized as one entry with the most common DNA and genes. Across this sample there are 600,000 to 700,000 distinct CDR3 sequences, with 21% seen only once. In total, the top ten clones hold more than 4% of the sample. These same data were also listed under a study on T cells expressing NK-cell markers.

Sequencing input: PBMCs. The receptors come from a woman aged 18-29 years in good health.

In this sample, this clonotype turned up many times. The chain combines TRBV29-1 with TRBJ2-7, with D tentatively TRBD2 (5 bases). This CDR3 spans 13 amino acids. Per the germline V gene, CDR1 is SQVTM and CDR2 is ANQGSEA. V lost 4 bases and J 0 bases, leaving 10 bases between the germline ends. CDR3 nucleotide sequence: TGCAGCGTTGTTGGGGAGAGCTCCTACGAGCAGTACTTC. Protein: CSVVGESSYEQYF.

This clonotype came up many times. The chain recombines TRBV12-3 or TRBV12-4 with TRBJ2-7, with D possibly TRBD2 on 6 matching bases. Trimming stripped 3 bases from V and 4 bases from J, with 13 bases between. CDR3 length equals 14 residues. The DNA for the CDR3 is TGTGCCAGCAGTTTTCCGGGGGTCATATACGAGCAGTACTTC. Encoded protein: CASSFPGVIYEQYF.

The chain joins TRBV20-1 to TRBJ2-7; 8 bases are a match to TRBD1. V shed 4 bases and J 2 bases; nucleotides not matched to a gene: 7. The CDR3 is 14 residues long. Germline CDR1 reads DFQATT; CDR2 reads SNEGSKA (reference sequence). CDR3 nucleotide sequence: TGCAGTGCTAAGACAGGGGCCCCTACCTACGAGCAGTACTTC. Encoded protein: CSAKTGAPTYEQYF.

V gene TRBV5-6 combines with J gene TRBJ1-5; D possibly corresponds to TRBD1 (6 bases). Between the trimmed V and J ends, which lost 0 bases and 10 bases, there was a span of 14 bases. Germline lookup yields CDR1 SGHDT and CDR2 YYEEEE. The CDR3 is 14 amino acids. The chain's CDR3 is CASSLAGQVSPQHF. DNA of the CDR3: TGTGCCAGCAGCTTGGCGGGACAAGTCTCTCCCCAGCATTTT. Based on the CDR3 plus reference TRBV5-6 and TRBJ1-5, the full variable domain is DAGVTQSPTHLIKTRGQQVTLRCSPKSGHDTVSWYQQALGQGPQFIFQYYEEEERQRGNFPDRFSGHQFPNYSSELNVNALLLGDSALYLCASSLAGQVSPQHFGDGTRLSIL.

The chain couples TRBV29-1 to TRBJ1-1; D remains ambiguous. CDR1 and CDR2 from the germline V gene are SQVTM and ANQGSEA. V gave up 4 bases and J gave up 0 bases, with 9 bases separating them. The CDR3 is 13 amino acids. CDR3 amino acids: CSVVSSMNTEAFF. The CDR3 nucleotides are TGCAGCGTTGTATCCTCAATGAACACTGAAGCTTTCTTT.

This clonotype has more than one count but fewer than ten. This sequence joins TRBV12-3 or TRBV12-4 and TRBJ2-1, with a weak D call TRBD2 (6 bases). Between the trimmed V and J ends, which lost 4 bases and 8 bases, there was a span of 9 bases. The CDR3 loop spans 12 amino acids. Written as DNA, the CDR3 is TGTGCCAGCAGTTCTAGACTAGATGAGCAGTTCTTC. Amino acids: CASSSRLDEQFF.

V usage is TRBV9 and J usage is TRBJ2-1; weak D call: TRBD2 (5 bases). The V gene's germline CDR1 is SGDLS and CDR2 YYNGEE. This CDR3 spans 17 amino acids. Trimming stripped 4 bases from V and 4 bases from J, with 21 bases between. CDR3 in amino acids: CASSSQEGGLGYNEQFF. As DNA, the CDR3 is TGTGCCAGCAGCTCCCAAGAGGGCGGGCTCGGGTACAATGAGCAGTTCTTC.

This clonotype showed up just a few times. CDR3 region: CAISESWRGENGYTF. CDR3 bases: TGTGCCATCAGTGAGTCGTGGCGAGGGGAGAATGGCTACACCTTC. The chain has TRBV10-3 and TRBJ1-2; a weak D match, TRBD1 (5 bases). The CDR3 has 15 amino acids. The germline V gene encodes CDR1 ENHRY and CDR2 SYGVKD. Trimming removed 0 bases at V and 6 bases at J, with 14 bases between.

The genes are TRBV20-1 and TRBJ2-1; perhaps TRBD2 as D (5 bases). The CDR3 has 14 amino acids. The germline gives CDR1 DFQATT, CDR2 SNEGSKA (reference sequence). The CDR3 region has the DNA TGCACTGCAACTCGGGTCGGCGGGCACAATGAGCAGTTCTTC. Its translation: CTATRVGGHNEQFF.

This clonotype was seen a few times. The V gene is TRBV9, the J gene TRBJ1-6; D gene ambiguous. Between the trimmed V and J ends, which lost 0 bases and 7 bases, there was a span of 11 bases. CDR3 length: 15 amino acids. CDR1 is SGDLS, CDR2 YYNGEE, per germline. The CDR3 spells CASSVDPGVNSPLHF. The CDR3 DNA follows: TGTGCCAGCAGCGTAGATCCGGGAGTAAATTCACCCCTCCACTTT.

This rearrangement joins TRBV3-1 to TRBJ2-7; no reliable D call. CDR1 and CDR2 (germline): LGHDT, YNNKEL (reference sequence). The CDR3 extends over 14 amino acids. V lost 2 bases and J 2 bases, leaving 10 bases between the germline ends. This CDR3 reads CASSQFGPTYEQYF. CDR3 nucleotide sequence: TGTGCCAGCAGCCAATTCGGGCCGACCTACGAGCAGTACTTC.

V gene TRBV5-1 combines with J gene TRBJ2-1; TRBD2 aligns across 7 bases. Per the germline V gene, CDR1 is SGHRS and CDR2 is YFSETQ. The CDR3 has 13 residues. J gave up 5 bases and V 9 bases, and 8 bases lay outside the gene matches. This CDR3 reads CATREGSHNEQFF. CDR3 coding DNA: TGCGCCACCAGGGAGGGGAGTCACAATGAGCAGTTCTTC.

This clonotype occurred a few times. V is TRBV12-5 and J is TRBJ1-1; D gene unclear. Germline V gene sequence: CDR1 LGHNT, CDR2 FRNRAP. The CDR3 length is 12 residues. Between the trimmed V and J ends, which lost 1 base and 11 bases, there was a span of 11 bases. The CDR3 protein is CASGLALRPAFF. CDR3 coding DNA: TGTGCTAGTGGTTTGGCCCTTCGGCCGGCTTTCTTT. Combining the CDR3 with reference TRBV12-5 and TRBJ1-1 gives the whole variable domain DARVTQTPRHKVTEMGQEVTMRCQPILGHNTVFWYRQTMMQGLELLAYFRNRAPLDDSGMPKDRFSAEMPDATLATLKIQPSEPRDSAVYFCASGLALRPAFFGQGTRLTVV.

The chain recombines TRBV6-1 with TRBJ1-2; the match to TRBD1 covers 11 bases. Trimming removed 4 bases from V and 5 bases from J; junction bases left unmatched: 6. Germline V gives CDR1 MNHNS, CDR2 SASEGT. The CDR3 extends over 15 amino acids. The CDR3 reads CASSGGDRGKYGYTF. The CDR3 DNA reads TGTGCCAGCAGTGGAGGGGACAGGGGGAAATATGGCTACACCTTC.

This CDR3 reads CASSHLVGASRGEDTGELFF. Written as DNA, the CDR3 is TGTGCCAGCAGTCACTTAGTCGGGGCATCCAGGGGAGAGGACACCGGGGAGCTGTTTTTT. V usage is TRBV6-2 or TRBV6-3 and J usage is TRBJ2-2; possibly TRBD1 for D (6 bases). The V end was cut by 5 bases, the J end by 3 bases, with 28 bases between. Germline values: CDR1 MNHEY, CDR2 SVGEGT. The CDR3 covers 20 residues.

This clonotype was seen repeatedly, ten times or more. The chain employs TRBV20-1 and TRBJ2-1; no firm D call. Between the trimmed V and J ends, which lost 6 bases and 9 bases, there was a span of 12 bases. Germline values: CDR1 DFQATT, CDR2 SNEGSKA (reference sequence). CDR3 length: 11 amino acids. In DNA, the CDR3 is TGCAGTGCCCCCTGGGTGGGTGAGCAGTTCTTC. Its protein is CSAPWVGEQFF.

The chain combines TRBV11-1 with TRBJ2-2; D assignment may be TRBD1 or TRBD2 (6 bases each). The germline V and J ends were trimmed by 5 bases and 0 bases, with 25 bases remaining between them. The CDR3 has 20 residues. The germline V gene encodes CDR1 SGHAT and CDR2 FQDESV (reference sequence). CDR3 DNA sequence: TGTGCCAGCAGCCCCCCTTATACAGCACAGGGAGGAACGAACACCGGGGAGCTGTTTTTT. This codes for CASSPPYTAQGGTNTGELFF.